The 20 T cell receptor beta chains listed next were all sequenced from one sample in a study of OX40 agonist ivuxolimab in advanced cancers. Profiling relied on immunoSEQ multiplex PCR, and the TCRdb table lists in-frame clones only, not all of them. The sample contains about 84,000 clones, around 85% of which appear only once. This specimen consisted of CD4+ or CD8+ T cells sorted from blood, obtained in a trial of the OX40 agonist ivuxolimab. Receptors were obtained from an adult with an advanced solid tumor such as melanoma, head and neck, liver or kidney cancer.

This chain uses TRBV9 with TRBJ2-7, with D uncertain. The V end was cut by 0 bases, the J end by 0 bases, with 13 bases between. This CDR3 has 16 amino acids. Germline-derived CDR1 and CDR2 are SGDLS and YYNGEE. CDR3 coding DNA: TGTGCCAGCAGCGTAGATCCCGGTTTTGGCTCCTACGAGCAGTACTTC. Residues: CASSVDPGFGSYEQYF.

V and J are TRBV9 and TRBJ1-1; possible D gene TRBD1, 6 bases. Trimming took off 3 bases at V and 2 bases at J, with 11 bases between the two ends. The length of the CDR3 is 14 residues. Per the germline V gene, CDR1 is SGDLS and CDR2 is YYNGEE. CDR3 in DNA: TGTGCCAGCAGCGCAAACAGGGATAACACTGAAGCTTTCTTT. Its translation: CASSANRDNTEAFF.

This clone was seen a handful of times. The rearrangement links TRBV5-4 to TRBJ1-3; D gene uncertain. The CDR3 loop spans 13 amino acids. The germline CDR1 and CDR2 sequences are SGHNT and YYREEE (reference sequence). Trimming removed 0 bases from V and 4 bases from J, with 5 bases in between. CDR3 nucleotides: TGTGCCAGCAGCTTGGACCGAGGAAACACCATATATTTT. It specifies CASSLDRGNTIYF. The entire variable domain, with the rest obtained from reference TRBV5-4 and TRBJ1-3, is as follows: ETGVTQSPTHLIKTRGQQVTLRCSSQSGHNTVSWYQQALGQGPQFIFQYYREEENGRGNFPPRFSGLQFPNYSSELNVNALELDDSALYLCASSLDRGNTIYFGEGSWLTVV.

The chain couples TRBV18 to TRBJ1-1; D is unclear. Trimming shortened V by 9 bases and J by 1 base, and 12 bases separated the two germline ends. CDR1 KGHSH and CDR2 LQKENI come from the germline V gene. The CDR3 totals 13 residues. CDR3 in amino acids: CASSRQGNTEAFF. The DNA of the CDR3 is TGTGCCAGTTCCCGACAAGGGAACACTGAAGCTTTCTTT.

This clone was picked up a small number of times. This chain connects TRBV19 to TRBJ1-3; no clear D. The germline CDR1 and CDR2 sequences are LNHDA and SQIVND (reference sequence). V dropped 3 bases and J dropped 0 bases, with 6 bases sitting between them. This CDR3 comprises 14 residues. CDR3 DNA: TGTGCCAGTAGTATCCGGGGCTCTGGAAACACCATATATTTT. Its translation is CASSIRGSGNTIYF.

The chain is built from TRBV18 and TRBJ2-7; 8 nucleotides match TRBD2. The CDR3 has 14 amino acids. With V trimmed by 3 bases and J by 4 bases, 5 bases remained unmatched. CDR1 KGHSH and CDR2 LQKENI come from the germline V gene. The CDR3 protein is CASSPGLVTYEQYF. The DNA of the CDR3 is TGTGCCAGCTCACCGGGACTAGTAACGTACGAGCAGTACTTC.

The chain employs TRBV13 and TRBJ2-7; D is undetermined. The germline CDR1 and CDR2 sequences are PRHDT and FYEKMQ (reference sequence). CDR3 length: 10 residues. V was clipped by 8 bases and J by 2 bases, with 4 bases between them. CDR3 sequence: CASRTYEQYF. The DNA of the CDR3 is TGTGCCAGCCGGACCTACGAGCAGTACTTC.

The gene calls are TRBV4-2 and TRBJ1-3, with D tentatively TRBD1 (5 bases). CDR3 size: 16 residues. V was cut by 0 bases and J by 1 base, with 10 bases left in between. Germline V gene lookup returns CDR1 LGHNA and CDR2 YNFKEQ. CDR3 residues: CASSQDGAESGNTIYF. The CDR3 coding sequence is TGTGCCAGCAGCCAAGATGGGGCGGAATCTGGAAACACCATATATTTT.

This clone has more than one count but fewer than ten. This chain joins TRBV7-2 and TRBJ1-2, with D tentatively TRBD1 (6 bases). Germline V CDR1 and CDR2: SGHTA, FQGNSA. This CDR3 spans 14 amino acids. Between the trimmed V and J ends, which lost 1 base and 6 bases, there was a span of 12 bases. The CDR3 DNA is TGTGCCAGCAGCTTAGGGCTTACAGGGAATGGCTACACCTTC. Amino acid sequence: CASSLGLTGNGYTF.

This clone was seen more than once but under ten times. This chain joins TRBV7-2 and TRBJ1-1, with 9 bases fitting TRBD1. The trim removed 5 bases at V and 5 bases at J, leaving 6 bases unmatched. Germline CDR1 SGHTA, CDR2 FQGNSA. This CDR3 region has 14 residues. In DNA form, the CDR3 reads TGTGCCAGCAGCGTCACAGGGGGCTGGACTGAAGCTTTCTTT. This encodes CASSVTGGWTEAFF.

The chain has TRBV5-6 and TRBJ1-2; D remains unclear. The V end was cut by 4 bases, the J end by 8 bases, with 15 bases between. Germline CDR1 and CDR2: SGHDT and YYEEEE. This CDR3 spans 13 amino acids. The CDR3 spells CASSPDGVGGYTF. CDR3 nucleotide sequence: TGTGCCAGCAGCCCTGACGGCGTGGGGGGCTACACCTTC.

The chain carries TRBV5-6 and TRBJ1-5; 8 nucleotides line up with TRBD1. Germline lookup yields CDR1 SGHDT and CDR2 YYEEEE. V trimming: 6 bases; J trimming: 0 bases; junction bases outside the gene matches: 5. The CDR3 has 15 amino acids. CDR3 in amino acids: CASTLRGLSNQPQHF. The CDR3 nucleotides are TGTGCCAGCACCCTCAGGGGGCTTAGCAATCAGCCCCAGCATTTT.

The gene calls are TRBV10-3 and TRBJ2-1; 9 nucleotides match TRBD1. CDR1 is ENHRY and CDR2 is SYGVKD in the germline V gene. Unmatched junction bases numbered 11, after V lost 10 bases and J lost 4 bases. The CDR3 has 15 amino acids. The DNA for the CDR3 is TGTGCCACCGGTATGGGGACAGGGCAATACAATGAGCAGTTCTTC. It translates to CATGMGTGQYNEQFF.

The DNA for the CDR3 is TGTGCCAGCAGTCGGGGGACCCAAGAGACCCAGTACTTC. This codes for CASSRGTQETQYF. The chain couples TRBV28 to TRBJ2-5; possible D gene TRBD2, 6 bases. The CDR3 runs 13 residues. The germline gives CDR1 MDHEN, CDR2 SYDVKM. Trimming pared 5 bases from V and 1 base from J, leaving 8 bases between.

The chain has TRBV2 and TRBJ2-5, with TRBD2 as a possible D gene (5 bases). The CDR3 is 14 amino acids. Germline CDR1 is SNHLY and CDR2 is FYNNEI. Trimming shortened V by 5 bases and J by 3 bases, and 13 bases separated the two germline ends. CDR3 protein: CASSRTSPEETQYF. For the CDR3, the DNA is TGTGCCAGCAGTCGAACTAGTCCTGAAGAGACCCAGTACTTC.

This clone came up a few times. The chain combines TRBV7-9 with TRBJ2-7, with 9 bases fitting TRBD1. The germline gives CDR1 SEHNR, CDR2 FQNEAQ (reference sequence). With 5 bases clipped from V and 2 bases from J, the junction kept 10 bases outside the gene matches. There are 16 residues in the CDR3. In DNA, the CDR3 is TGTGCCAGCAGCGGCTTCCGGGACAGGGAACCCTACGAGCAGTACGTC. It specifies CASSGFRDREPYEQYV.

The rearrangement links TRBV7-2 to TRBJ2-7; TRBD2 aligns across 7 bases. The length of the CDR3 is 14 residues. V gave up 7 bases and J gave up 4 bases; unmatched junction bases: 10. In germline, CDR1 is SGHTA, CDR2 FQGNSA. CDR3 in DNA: TGTGCCAGCACACGTCACGGCGGGAGTTACGAGCAGTACTTC. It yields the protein CASTRHGGSYEQYF.

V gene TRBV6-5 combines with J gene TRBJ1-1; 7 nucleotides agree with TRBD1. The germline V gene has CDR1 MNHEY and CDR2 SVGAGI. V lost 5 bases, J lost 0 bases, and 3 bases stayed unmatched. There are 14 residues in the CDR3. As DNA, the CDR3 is TGTGCCAGCAGTAAACAGGGGATGAACACTGAAGCTTTCTTT. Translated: CASSKQGMNTEAFF.

CDR3 protein: CASSGGVSYNEQFF. The CDR3, as DNA: TGTGCCAGCAGTGGCGGTGTCTCCTACAATGAGCAGTTCTTC. This rearrangement joins TRBV6-1 to TRBJ2-1; D not resolved. The germline V gene has CDR1 MNHNS and CDR2 SASEGT. V lost 4 bases to trimming and J lost 0 bases, with 7 bases between them. The CDR3 covers 14 residues.

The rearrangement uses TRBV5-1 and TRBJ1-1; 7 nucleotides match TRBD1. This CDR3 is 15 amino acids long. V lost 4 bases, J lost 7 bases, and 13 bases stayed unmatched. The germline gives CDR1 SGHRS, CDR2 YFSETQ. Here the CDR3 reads CASSAEGQPISEAFF. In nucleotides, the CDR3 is TGCGCCAGCAGCGCGGAGGGACAGCCAATAAGTGAAGCTTTCTTT.